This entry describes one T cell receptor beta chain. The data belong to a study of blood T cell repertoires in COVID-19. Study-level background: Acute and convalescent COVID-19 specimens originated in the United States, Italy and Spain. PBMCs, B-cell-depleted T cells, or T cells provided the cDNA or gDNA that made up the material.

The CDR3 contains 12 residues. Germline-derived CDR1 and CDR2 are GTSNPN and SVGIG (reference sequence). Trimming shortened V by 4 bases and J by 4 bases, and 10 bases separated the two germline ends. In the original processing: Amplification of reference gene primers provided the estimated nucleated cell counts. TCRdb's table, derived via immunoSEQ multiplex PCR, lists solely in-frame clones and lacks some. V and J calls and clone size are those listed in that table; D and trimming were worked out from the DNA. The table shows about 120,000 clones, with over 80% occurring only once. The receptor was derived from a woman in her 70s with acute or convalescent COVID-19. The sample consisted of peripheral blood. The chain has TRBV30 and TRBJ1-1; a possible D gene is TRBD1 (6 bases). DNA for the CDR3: TGTGCCTGGAATCTGGGGGCCACTGAAGCTTTCTTT. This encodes CAWNLGATEAFF.